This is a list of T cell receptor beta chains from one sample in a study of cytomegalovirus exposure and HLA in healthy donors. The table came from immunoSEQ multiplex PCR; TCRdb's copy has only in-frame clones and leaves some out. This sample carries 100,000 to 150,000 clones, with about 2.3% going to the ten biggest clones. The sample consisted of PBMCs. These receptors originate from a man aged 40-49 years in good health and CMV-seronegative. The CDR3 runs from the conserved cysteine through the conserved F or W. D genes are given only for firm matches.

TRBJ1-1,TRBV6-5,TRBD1,TGTGCCAGCAGGTTTCCAGGGGGGACTGAAGCTTTCTTT,CASRFPGGTEAFF
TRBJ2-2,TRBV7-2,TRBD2,TGTGCCAGCAGCTTAGGTAGACTAGCGGGAGGTTCCACCGGGGAGCTGTTTTTT,CASSLGRLAGGSTGELFF
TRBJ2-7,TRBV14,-,TGTGCCAGCAGCCCCCAAGGGAGGGGGGTCTACGAGCAGTACTTC,CASSPQGRGVYEQYF
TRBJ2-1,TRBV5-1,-,TGCGCCAGCAGCTTGGCCGTAGCAGGGCTCTACAATGAGCAGTTCTTC,CASSLAVAGLYNEQFF
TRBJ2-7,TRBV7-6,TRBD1,TGTGCCAGCAGCTTAGATCCGACAGGGGGTTACGAGCAGTACTTC,CASSLDPTGGYEQYF
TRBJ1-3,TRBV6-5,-,TGTGCCAGCACCTCCTCCCGCAGCTCTGGAAACACCATATATTTT,CASTSSRSSGNTIYF
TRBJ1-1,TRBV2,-,TGTGCCAGCAGTGCCCAGATCCGAACAGGGAACACTGAAGCTTTCTTT,CASSAQIRTGNTEAFF
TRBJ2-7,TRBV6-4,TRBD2,TGTGCCAGCAGCCCGACTAGCGGGAGTTACGAGCAGTACTTC,CASSPTSGSYEQYF
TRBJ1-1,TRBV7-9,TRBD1,TGTGCCAGCAGACCGCAGGGGGGTATAAACACTGAAGCTTTCTTT,CASRPQGGINTEAFF
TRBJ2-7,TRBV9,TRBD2,TGTGCCAGCAGCGTAGCCCAGATAGGGACTAGCGGGAGGGAAGGGTACGAGCAGTACTTC,CASSVAQIGTSGREGYEQYF
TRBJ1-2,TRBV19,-,TGTGCCAGTAGTATAGGAGCCGGGGACTATGGCCACACCTTC,CASSIGAGDYGHTF
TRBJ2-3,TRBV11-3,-,TGTGCCAGCAGCATGCGGAGGACTTCTAGCACAGATACGCAGTATTTT,CASSMRRTSSTDTQYF
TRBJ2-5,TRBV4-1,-,TGCGCCAGCAGCCAAGGCACAGCTCTCCGGGGAGAGACCCAGTACTTC,CASSQGTALRGETQYF
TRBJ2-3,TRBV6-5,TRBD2,TGTGCCAGCAGTTATGGGACTACTGCAGATACGCAGTATTTT,CASSYGTTADTQYF
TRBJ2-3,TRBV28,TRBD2,TGTGCCAGTATAAACCGAGGGCGGGAGGGAACAGATACGCAGTATTTT,CASINRGREGTDTQYF
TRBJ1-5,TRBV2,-,TGTGCCAGCACGGGAGAGAGAAATCAGCCCCAGCATTTT,CASTGERNQPQHF
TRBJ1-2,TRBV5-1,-,TGCGCCAGCAGCTTGGACAGGGACGGCTACACCTTC,CASSLDRDGYTF
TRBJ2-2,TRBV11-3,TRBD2,TGTGCCAGCAGCTTAGGGGCGGGAGACGGCGGGGAGCTGTTTTTT,CASSLGAGDGGELFF
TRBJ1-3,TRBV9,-,TGTGCCAGCAGTCCCGGTGGAAACACCATATATTTT,CASSPGGNTIYF
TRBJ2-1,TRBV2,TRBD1,TGTGCCAGCAGTCAACAGGGGTCGCACAATGAGCAGTTCTTC,CASSQQGSHNEQFF
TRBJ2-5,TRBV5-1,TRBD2,TGCGCCAGCAGCCTGACTAGCGGGAGTGGTAGAGAGACCCAGTACTTC,CASSLTSGSGRETQYF
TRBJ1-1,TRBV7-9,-,TGTGCCAGCAGCTTTGGCCAGGGGAGCACTGAAGCTTTCTTT,CASSFGQGSTEAFF
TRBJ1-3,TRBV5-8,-,TGTGCCAGCGCAAGACAGGACTCTGATAACACCATATATTTT,CASARQDSDNTIYF
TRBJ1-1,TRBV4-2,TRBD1,TGTGCCAGCAGCCAAGACCGAGCACCGGGACAGGGTATTCTGTGCACTGAAGCTTTCTTT,CASSQDRAPGQGILCTEAFF
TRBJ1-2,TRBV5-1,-,TGCGCCAGCAGCTTGGGGGGGGGCTATGGCTACACCTTC,CASSLGGGYGYTF
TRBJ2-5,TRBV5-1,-,TGCGCCAGCAGCTTGGGAGCTGGGGCCGGTAAAGAGACCCAGTACTTC,CASSLGAGAGKETQYF
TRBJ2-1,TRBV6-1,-,TGTGCCAGCAGGACTACGGCGGCCTACAATGAGCAGTTCTTC,CASRTTAAYNEQFF
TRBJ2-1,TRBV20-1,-,TGCAGTGCTAGAGATCTGAGGGAGCAGTTCTTC,CSARDLREQFF
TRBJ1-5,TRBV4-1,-,TGCGCCAGCAGCCAAGCCGAAGGGGCCAATCAGCCCCAGCATTTT,CASSQAEGANQPQHF
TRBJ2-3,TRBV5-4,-,TGTGCCAGCAGCGGGGCGGGGAGTACGCAGTATTTT,CASSGAGSTQYF
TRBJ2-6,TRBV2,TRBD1,TGTGCCAGCAGTTATCTCAGGGGGACTGGGGCCAACGTCCTGACTTTC,CASSYLRGTGANVLTF
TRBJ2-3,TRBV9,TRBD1,TGTGCCAGCAGCGACCGGGACAGCGTAGCAGATACGCAGTATTTT,CASSDRDSVADTQYF
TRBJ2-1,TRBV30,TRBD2,TGTGCCTCCGCCATGGGCGGGGGGGTTCAGTTCTTC,CASAMGGGVQFF
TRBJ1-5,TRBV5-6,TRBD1,TGTGCCAGCAGCACGGACAGGGGAGGCAATCAGCCCCAGCATTTT,CASSTDRGGNQPQHF
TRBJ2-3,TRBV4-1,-,TGCGCCAGCAGCCAAGGCCCCGGTGCGGATACGCAGTATTTT,CASSQGPGADTQYF
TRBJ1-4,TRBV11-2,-,TGTGCCAGCAGCTTGGTGGGGCCGGAAAAACTGTTTTTT,CASSLVGPEKLFF
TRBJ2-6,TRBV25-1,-,TGTGCCAGCAGTGAATATGGTCCCGGCTCTGGGGCCAACGTCCTGACTTTC,CASSEYGPGSGANVLTF
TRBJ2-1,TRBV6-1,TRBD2,TGTGCCAGCAGTGAAGCGGGAGGGTCCTACAATGAGCAGTTCTTC,CASSEAGGSYNEQFF
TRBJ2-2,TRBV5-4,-,TGTGCCAGCAGCCCCCGACTGGTGAACACCGGGGAGCTGTTTTTT,CASSPRLVNTGELFF
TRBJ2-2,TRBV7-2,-,TGTGCCAGCAGCTTAGCGGGAGCTTACACCGGGGAGCTGTTTTTT,CASSLAGAYTGELFF
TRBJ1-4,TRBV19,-,TGTGCCAGTATGGCCCGCCTAAGCGTAAATGAAAAACTGTTTTTT,CASMARLSVNEKLFF
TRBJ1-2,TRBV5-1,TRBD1,TGCGCCAGCAGCTTGTCGGGACAGGGTGAAGGCTACACCTTC,CASSLSGQGEGYTF
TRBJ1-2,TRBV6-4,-,TGTGCCAGCAGTGACTCTTCCGTGGCACAGGGTCTAGGAGGCTACACCTTC,CASSDSSVAQGLGGYTF
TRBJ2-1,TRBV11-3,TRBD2,TGTGCCAGCAGCTTAGATCGAGCTAGCGGGAGCCCTGAGCAGTTCTTC,CASSLDRASGSPEQFF
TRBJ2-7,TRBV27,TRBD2,TGTGCCAGCAGGACGAAACTAGCGGGAAGGGCTATTGGCTACGAGCAGTACTTC,CASRTKLAGRAIGYEQYF
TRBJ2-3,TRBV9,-,TGTGCCAGCAGCGTAGTGGGGGCCTCAGATACGCAGTATTTT,CASSVVGASDTQYF
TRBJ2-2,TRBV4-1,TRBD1,TGCGCCAGCAGCCAAAGGGGGCTCGGTGGCACCGGGGAGCTGTTTTTT,CASSQRGLGGTGELFF
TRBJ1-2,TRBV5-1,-,TGCGCCAGCAGAGGGGCTGGATTACAAACCAGTGGCTACACCTTC,CASRGAGLQTSGYTF
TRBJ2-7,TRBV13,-,TGTGCCAGCAGCTCCGGGGGCTACGAGCAGTACTTC,CASSSGGYEQYF